This T cell receptor beta chain emerged from a study of cytomegalovirus exposure and HLA in healthy donors. The wider study: Prior work identified 95 million to 120 million unique TCR beta sequences in approximately 200 million T cells.

Each donor's status was that of a healthy bone marrow donor. Study-wide results and caveats: Apparent HLA restriction characterized most CMV-associated TCR beta chains in a later analysis. Specific recognition of CMV antigens was confirmed in vitro for a few chains (all CMV-associated).

Only a few counts were recorded for this clone. Its matching antigen is unknown. The PCR was carried out with 60 Vbeta primers and 13 Jbeta primers. The table came from immunoSEQ multiplex PCR; TCRdb's copy has only in-frame clones and leaves some out. The data contain fewer than 70,000 clones, 80% of them singletons. V lost 5 bases and J lost 7, with 17 bases in between. The CDR3 has 14 amino acids. Looked up from germline, CDR1 is SGHVS and CDR2 is FQNEAQ. Sequenced sample: PBMCs. This clonotype originated in a woman in her 40s in good health and CMV-seronegative. The chain uses TRBV7-8 and TRBJ1-2; D ambiguous. This chain's CDR3 is CASSPTWRDGGYTF. In nucleotides, the CDR3 is TGTGCCAGCAGCCCCACCTGGCGGGATGGTGGCTACACCTTC.